This is a list of T cell receptor beta chains from one sample in a study of blood T cell repertoires in COVID-19. Only in-frame clones appear in the TCRdb table, and some are missing; sequencing was by immunoSEQ multiplex PCR. The data show 150,000 or so clones, about 79% seen once. The sample was PBMCs or T cells enriched from blood (not recorded which). These receptors all come from a man aged 45-60 years who had recovered from COVID-19. CDR3s leave out the opening cysteine and the closing phenylalanine or tryptophan. Only part of the rows carry a size: once, few, many, or a class if the clone is expanded.

cdr3_aa v_call clone_size
ASSIRGSSYNEQF TRBV19 .
ASSFINRGLAKNIQY TRBV28 .
ASSQESWDRGSGNQPQH TRBV4-1 .
ASSGRTGGSYNEQF TRBV6-1 .
AWSGLQSPLH TRBV30 .
SAPGTAAAF TRBV20-1 .
ASSQEARKETQY TRBV3-1/TRBV3-2 .
ASSDSAAGNSPLH TRBV6-4 .
ASSHGQGSYGYT TRBV3-1/TRBV3-2 .
ASSKGQTMNTEAF TRBV4-1 once
ASSIAGFSGNTIY TRBV19 .
AWSWGVNTEAF TRBV30 .
ASSSNRVGYT TRBV10-2 .
ASSPRGSGGAGELF TRBV27 .
ASSVDGEGQPQH TRBV9 .
ARIQTSGDPSTDTQY TRBV11-3 .
AGLGQLVTEAF TRBV2 .
ASSKREIRTSGGLETQY TRBV27 .
ASGTVEQY TRBV19 .
AWSWGGRSDTQY TRBV30 .
ASSLVGTGRSVGYGYT TRBV5-8 .
ATSRDTSREQF TRBV15 .
ASSLEYGGNQPQH TRBV5-1 .
ASTSGGDYEQY TRBV3-1/TRBV3-2 .
SARQQGGYT TRBV20-1 .
ASSAGSGVSVTNEKLF TRBV7-9 .
ATSRDGTGGRTEAF TRBV15 .
ASSSSGTSTDTQY TRBV5-1 .
ASSLTPHRVLSPLH TRBV14 .
ASSKKLGTGGYEQY TRBV21-1 .
ASSVSTSGGAIDDTQY TRBV9 .